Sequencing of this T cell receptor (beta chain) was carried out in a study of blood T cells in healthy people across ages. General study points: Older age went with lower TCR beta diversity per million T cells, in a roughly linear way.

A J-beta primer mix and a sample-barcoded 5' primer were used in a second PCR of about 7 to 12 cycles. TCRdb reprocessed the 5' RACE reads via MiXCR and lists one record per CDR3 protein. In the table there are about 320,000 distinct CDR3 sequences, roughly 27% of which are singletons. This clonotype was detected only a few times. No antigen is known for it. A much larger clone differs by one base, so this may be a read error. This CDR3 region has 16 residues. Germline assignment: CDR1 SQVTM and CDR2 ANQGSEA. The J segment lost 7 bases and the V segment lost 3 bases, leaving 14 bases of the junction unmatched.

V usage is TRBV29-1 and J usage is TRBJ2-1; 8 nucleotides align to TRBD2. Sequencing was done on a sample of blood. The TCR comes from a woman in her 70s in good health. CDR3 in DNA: TGCAGCGTTGATGCTGGTGGGACTAGTCATAGGAATGAGCAGTTCTTC. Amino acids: CSVDAGGTSHRNEQFF.